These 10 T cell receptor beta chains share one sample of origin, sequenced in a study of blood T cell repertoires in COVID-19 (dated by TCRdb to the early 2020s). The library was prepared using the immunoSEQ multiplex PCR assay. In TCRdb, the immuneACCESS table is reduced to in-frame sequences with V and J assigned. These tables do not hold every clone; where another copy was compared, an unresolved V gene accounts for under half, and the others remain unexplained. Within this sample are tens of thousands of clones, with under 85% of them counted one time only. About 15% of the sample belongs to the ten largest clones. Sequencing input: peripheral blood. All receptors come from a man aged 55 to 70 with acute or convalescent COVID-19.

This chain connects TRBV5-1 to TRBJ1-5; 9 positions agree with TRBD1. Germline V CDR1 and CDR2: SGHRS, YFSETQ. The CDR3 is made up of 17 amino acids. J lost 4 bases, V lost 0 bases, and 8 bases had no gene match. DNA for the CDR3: TGCGCCAGCAGCTTGGGAACAGGGGGCAGGAATAATCAGCCCCAGCATTTT. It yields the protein CASSLGTGGRNNQPQHF.

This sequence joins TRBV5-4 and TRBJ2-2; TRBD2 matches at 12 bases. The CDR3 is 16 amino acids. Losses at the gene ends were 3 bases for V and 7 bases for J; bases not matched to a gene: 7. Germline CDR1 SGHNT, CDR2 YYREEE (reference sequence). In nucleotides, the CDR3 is TGTGCCAGCAGCTCCCCTAGCGGGGGGGTTGGCGGGGAGCTGTTTTTT. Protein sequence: CASSSPSGGVGGELFF. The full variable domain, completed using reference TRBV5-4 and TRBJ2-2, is ETGVTQSPTHLIKTRGQQVTLRCSSQSGHNTVSWYQQALGQGPQFIFQYYREEENGRGNFPPRFSGLQFPNYSSELNVNALELDDSALYLCASSSPSGGVGGELFFGEGSRLTVL.

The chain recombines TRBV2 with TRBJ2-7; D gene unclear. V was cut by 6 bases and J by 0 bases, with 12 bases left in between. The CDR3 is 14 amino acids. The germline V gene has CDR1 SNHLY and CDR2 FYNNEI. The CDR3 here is CASRTRASSYEQYF. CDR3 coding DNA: TGTGCCAGCAGGACAAGAGCTTCCTCCTACGAGCAGTACTTC.

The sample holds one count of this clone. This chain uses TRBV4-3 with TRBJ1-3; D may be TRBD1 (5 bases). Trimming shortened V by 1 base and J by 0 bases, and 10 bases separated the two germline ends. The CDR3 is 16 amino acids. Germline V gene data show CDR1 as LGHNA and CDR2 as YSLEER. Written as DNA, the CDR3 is TGCGCCAGCAGCCAAGCCCAGACAGTCTCTGGAAACACCATATATTTT. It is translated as CASSQAQTVSGNTIYF.

CDR3 nucleotides: TGCGCCACCCGCACAGGGAACCTCATGAACACTGAAGCTTTCTTT. Its translation: CATRTGNLMNTEAFF. The rearrangement uses TRBV5-1 and TRBJ1-1; TRBD1 is a possible D gene (6 bases). The CDR3 covers 15 residues. Trimming shortened V by 9 bases and J by 0 bases, and 18 bases separated the two germline ends. CDR1 is SGHRS, CDR2 YFSETQ, per germline.

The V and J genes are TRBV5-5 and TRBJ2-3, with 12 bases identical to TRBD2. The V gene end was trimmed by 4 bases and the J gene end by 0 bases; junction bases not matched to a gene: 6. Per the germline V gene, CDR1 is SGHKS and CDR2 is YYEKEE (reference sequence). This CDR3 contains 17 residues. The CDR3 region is CASSLAGGKTSTDTQYF. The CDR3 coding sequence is TGTGCCAGCAGCCTAGCGGGGGGGAAAACTAGCACAGATACGCAGTATTTT.

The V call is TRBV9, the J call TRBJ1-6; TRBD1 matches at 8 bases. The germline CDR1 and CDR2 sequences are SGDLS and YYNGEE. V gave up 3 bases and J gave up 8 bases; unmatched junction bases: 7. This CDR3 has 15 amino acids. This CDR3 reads CASSADRGGHSPLHF. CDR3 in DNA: TGTGCCAGCAGCGCAGACAGGGGTGGGCATTCACCCCTCCACTTT.

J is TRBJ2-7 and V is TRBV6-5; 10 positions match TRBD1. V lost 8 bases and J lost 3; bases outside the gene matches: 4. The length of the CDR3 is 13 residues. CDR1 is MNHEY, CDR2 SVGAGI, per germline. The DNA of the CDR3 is TGTGCCAGCCGGGACAGGGGAGTCTACGAGCAGTACTTC. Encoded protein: CASRDRGVYEQYF.

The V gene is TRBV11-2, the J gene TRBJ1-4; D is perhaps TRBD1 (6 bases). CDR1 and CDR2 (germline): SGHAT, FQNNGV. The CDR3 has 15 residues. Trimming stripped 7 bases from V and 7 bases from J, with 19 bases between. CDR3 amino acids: CASTTLTGWTEKLFF. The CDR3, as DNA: TGTGCCAGCACCACTTTGACAGGATGGACTGAAAAACTGTTTTTT.

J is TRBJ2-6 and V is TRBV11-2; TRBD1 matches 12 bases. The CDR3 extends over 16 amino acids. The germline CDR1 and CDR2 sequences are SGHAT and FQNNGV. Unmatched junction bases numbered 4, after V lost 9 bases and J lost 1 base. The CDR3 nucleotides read TGTGCCAGTCCGGGACAGGGGGCATCTGGGGCCAACGTCCTGACTTTC. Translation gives CASPGQGASGANVLTF.